Below are 25 T cell receptor beta chains sequenced from a single sample in a study of CD8 T cells in ankylosing spondylitis. TCRdb independently ran MiXCR on the 5' RACE reads; one entry per CDR3 protein. This table holds about 250,000 distinct CDR3 sequences, 32% found once. Sequencing was done on a sample of blood, either unsorted or a sorted T cell fraction (not recorded which). These receptors all stem from a male donor with ankylosing spondylitis or in good health (not recorded which).

The rearrangement joins TRBV5-1 to TRBJ2-3; maybe TRBD2 (5 bases). The CDR3 runs to 14 residues. V was shortened by 1 base and J by 5 bases, with 11 bases between the two germline ends. CDR1 and CDR2 from the germline V gene are SGHRS and YFSETQ. CDR3 coding DNA: TGCGCCAGCAGCTTGCATACTAGTGGAGATACGCAGTATTTT. Translation: CASSLHTSGDTQYF.

This clonotype was found a few times. This chain connects TRBV7-9 to TRBJ1-1; TRBD1 is a possible D gene (6 bases). V gave up 6 bases and J gave up 5 bases, with 16 bases separating them. Germline V gene data show CDR1 as SEHNR and CDR2 as FQNEAQ (reference sequence). This CDR3 is built from 14 residues. The CDR3, as DNA: TGTGCCAGCAGGGAACAGGGTAGTCGAACTGAAGCTTTCTTT. Encoded protein: CASREQGSRTEAFF. Using reference TRBV7-9 and TRBJ1-1 for the parts outside the CDR3, the full variable domain is DTGVSQNPRHKITKRGQNVTFRCDPISEHNRLYWYRQTLGQGPEFLTYFQNEAQLEKSRLLSDRFSAERPKGSFSTLEIQRTEQGDSAMYLCASREQGSRTEAFFGQGTRLTVV.

The gene calls are TRBV20-1 and TRBJ2-5, with 11 bases matching TRBD1. This CDR3 is built from 13 residues. Trimming at V came to 5 bases and at J to 5 bases, leaving 4 bases not matched to a gene. From germline, CDR1 is DFQATT and CDR2 SNEGSKA (reference sequence). This CDR3 reads CSALDRGRETQYF. The CDR3 DNA sequence: TGCAGTGCTCTGGACAGGGGGCGGGAGACCCAGTACTTC.

This clonotype was recorded only once. The chain carries TRBV11-2 and TRBJ2-6; D not certain. The CDR3 contains 15 residues. The germline CDR1 and CDR2 sequences are SGHAT and FQNNGV. Between the trimmed V and J ends, which lost 5 bases and 1 base, there was a span of 9 bases. DNA of the CDR3: TGTGCCAGCAGCCCCGAGAGGTCTGGGGCCAACGTCCTGACTTTC. Translation gives CASSPERSGANVLTF.

The CDR3: CASSTSSGGAYNEQFF. DNA of the CDR3: TGCGCCAGCAGCACATCTAGCGGGGGGGCCTACAATGAGCAGTTCTTC. J is TRBJ2-1 and V is TRBV5-1; 12 bases align to TRBD2. Germline V gene data show CDR1 as SGHRS and CDR2 as YFSETQ. The V gene end was trimmed by 4 bases and the J gene end by 2 bases; junction bases not matched to a gene: 4. This CDR3 comprises 16 residues. Looking up the rest from reference TRBV5-1 and TRBJ2-1 gives the full variable domain: KAGVTQTPRYLIKTRGQQVTLSCSPISGHRSVSWYQQTPGQGLQFLFEYFSETQRNKGNFPGRFSGRQFSNSRSEMNVSTLELGDSALYLCASSTSSGGAYNEQFFGPGTRLTVL.

The chain joins TRBV12-3 or TRBV12-4 to TRBJ1-2; possible D gene TRBD1, 5 bases. CDR3 size: 16 residues. Trimming took off 0 bases at V and 4 bases at J, with 15 bases between the two ends. Written as DNA, the CDR3 is TGTGCCAGCAGTTTAGCGCGTCGGGCAGGGCCCTATGGCTACACCTTC. Translation: CASSLARRAGPYGYTF.

There are a few counts of this clonotype. J is TRBJ2-3 and V is TRBV20-1, with TRBD1 matching 7 bases. This CDR3 spans 14 amino acids. Looked up from germline, CDR1 is DFQATT and CDR2 is SNEGSKA (reference sequence). The ends lost 4 bases at V and 2 bases at J; junction bases unmatched: 6. Here the CDR3 reads CSATTGDLTDTQYF. The DNA for the CDR3 is TGCAGTGCTACCACAGGGGACCTCACAGATACGCAGTATTTT.

This clonotype was detected a few times. J is TRBJ2-5 and V is TRBV20-1, with D perhaps TRBD1 (5 bases). This CDR3 contains 13 residues. Germline V lookup: CDR1 DFQATT, CDR2 SNEGSKA (reference sequence). The V and J ends lost 6 bases and 6 bases respectively, with 17 bases between them. The CDR3 sequence is CSAKTEIVKTQYF. The CDR3 region has the DNA TGCAGTGCCAAGACAGAGATCGTGAAGACCCAGTACTTC.

This clonotype was recorded a few times. The rearrangement joins TRBV6-5 to TRBJ1-1; D might be TRBD1 (5 bases). V lost 3 bases and J 4 bases, leaving 15 bases between the germline ends. Germline V gene data show CDR1 as MNHEY and CDR2 as SVGAGI. This CDR3 region has 15 residues. This CDR3 is CASSYSIGGSTEAFF. CDR3 DNA sequence: TGTGCCAGCAGTTATAGTATTGGGGGGAGCACTGAAGCTTTCTTT.

V usage is TRBV24-1 and J usage is TRBJ2-1; D may correspond to TRBD1 or TRBD2 (5 bases each). The CDR3 is 15 residues long. V was clipped by 5 bases and J by 5 bases, with 15 bases between them. CDR1 and CDR2 (germline): KGHDR, SFDVKD. DNA for the CDR3: TGTGCCACCAGTGCCCTCGGGACGGGAAACAATGAGCAGTTCTTC. Protein product: CATSALGTGNNEQFF.

J is TRBJ2-5 and V is TRBV6-5; 8 bases are shared with TRBD2. The V gene end was trimmed by 0 bases and the J gene end by 5 bases; junction bases not matched to a gene: 11. Germline V lookup: CDR1 MNHEY, CDR2 SVGAGI. The length of the CDR3 is 17 residues. In nucleotides, the CDR3 is TGTGCCAGCAGTTACTCGACTGTAGCGGGGAACGGGGAGACCCAGTACTTC. Amino acid sequence: CASSYSTVAGNGETQYF.

The chain has TRBV7-2 and TRBJ2-7; maybe TRBD1 (6 bases). Looked up from germline, CDR1 is SGHTA and CDR2 is FQGNSA. The CDR3 covers 16 residues. Trimming shortened V by 2 bases and J by 6 bases, and 20 bases separated the two germline ends. In nucleotides, the CDR3 is TGTGCCAGCAGCTTACACATCCGGGACCCCAGGGGCGAGCAGTACTTC. Translation: CASSLHIRDPRGEQYF.

The V call is TRBV7-2, the J call TRBJ2-5; D may be TRBD1 (8 bases). Germline lookup yields CDR1 SGHTA and CDR2 FQGNSA. With 8 bases removed from V and 1 base from J, the gap between germline ends came to 14 bases. The CDR3 extends over 14 amino acids. The CDR3 protein is CASSTGGGQETQYF. As DNA, the CDR3 is TGTGCCAGCTCCACAGGGGGGGGCCAAGAGACCCAGTACTTC.

This chain uses TRBV12-3 or TRBV12-4 with TRBJ2-1, with D hard to call. V was shortened by 3 bases and J by 2 bases, with 17 bases between the two germline ends. The CDR3 runs to 17 residues. The CDR3 nucleotides read TGTGCCAGCAGTTTTTCCCAGACTCGGAGCCCCTACAATGAGCAGTTCTTC. Its translation: CASSFSQTRSPYNEQFF.

The table lists this clonotype with a count of one. The gene calls are TRBV5-1 and TRBJ2-2; perhaps TRBD1 as D (5 bases). The CDR3 spans 14 residues. V lost 6 bases and J lost 2, with 11 bases in between. Per germline, CDR1 SGHRS and CDR2 YFSETQ. CDR3 sequence: CASKGLVNTGELFF. In DNA, the CDR3 is TGCGCCAGCAAGGGGCTCGTTAACACCGGGGAGCTGTTTTTT.

This clonotype came up a few times. This chain joins TRBV20-1 and TRBJ2-2; perhaps TRBD2 as D (6 bases). This CDR3 is 13 amino acids long. V dropped 2 bases and J dropped 5 bases, with 9 bases sitting between them. Germline V CDR1 and CDR2: DFQATT, SNEGSKA (reference sequence). For the CDR3, the DNA is TGCAGTGCTAGAAACGGGACTACCGGGGAGCTGTTTTTT. Amino acid sequence: CSARNGTTGELFF.

The rearrangement joins TRBV29-1 to TRBJ2-7; 8 bases match TRBD2. J was trimmed by 6 bases and V by 5 bases; bases with no gene match: 6. The CDR3 has 12 amino acids. Germline V gives CDR1 SQVTM, CDR2 ANQGSEA. The CDR3 DNA reads TGCAGCGTTCGTGGACTAGCTAGCGAGCAGTACTTC. Its protein is CSVRGLASEQYF.

The chain employs TRBV20-1 and TRBJ2-2; D is ambiguous. Between the trimmed V and J ends, which lost 0 bases and 1 base, there was a span of 9 bases. Germline CDR1 and CDR2: DFQATT and SNEGSKA (reference sequence). The CDR3 has 15 residues. The CDR3 protein is CSARENERNTGELFF. The CDR3 DNA is TGCAGTGCTAGAGAAAATGAGAGGAACACCGGGGAGCTGTTTTTT.

This chain joins TRBV7-9 and TRBJ2-7; D possibly uses TRBD1 or TRBD2 (5 bases each). This CDR3 has 11 amino acids. CDR1 is SEHNR, CDR2 FQNEAQ, per germline (reference sequence). V lost 7 bases and J lost 6, with 10 bases in between. CDR3 in amino acids: CASIGTGEQYF. The DNA of the CDR3 is TGTGCCAGCATCGGGACGGGCGAGCAGTACTTC.

The J gene is TRBJ2-1, the V gene TRBV7-2; unclear D gene. CDR3 length: 14 amino acids. Germline CDR1 and CDR2: SGHTA and FQGNSA. Trimming stripped 2 bases from V and 2 bases from J, with 7 bases between. The CDR3 reads CASSLIGTYNEQFF. CDR3 DNA sequence: TGTGCCAGCAGCTTAATAGGGACCTACAATGAGCAGTTCTTC.

This sequence joins TRBV11-3 and TRBJ2-5, with D unclear. Trimming removed 5 bases from V and 5 bases from J, with 9 bases in between. The CDR3 length is 12 residues. Per germline, CDR1 SGHNT and CDR2 YENEEA. As DNA, the CDR3 is TGTGCCAGCAGCGGGGTCGGCGAGACCCAGTACTTC. Encoded protein: CASSGVGETQYF.

This chain links TRBV6-1 with TRBJ1-5; 7 bases are a match to TRBD1. J lost 4 bases, V lost 10 bases, and 7 bases had no gene match. The V gene's germline CDR1 is MNHNS and CDR2 SASEGT. There are 13 residues in the CDR3. The CDR3 DNA follows: TGTGCCATCTCCAGGGGACAGAATCAGCCCCAGCATTTT. Translated, it gives CAISRGQNQPQHF.

The V and J genes are TRBV29-1 and TRBJ2-7; 7 bases fit TRBD1. V lost 7 bases and J lost 0; bases outside the gene matches: 6. The length of the CDR3 is 13 residues. Looked up from germline, CDR1 is SQVTM and CDR2 is ANQGSEA. CDR3 protein: CSALRDSSYEQYF. As DNA, the CDR3 is TGCAGCGCTCTCCGGGACAGCTCCTACGAGCAGTACTTC.

This clonotype was recorded a few times. The J gene is TRBJ1-3, the V gene TRBV12-3 or TRBV12-4; D not certain. CDR3 length: 15 residues. Trimming removed 6 bases from V and 3 bases from J, with 15 bases in between. The CDR3 nucleotides are TGTGCCAGCAGATACCTTTCAGCGGGTGGAAACACCATATATTTT. Translation: CASRYLSAGGNTIYF.

This CDR3 is CASSPILMNTEAFF. In DNA, the CDR3 is TGTGCCAGCAGCCCAATACTAATGAACACTGAAGCTTTCTTT. The chain recombines TRBV7-9 with TRBJ1-1, with D unresolved. This CDR3 has 14 amino acids. CDR1 SEHNR and CDR2 FQNEAQ come from the germline V gene (reference sequence). Trimming removed 5 bases from V and 0 bases from J, with 10 bases in between. Variable domain in full (rest from reference TRBV7-9 and TRBJ1-1): DTGVSQNPRHKITKRGQNVTFRCDPISEHNRLYWYRQTLGQGPEFLTYFQNEAQLEKSRLLSDRFSAERPKGSFSTLEIQRTEQGDSAMYLCASSPILMNTEAFFGQGTRLTVV.